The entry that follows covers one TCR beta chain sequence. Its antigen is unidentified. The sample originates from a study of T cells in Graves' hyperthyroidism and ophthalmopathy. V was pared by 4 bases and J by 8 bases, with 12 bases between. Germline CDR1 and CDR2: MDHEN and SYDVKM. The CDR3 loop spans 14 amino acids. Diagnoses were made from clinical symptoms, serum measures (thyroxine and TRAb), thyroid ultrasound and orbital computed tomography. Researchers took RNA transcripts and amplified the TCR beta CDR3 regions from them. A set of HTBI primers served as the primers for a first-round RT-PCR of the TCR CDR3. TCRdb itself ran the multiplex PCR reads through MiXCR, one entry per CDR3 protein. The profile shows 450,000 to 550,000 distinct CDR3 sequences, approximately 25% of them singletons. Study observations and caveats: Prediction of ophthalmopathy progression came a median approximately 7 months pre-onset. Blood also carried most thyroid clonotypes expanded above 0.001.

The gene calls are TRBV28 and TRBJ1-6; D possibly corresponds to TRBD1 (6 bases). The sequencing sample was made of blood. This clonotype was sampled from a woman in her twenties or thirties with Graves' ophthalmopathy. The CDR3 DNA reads TGTGCCAGCAGTTCAGGGGATCGATATTCACCCCTCCACTTT. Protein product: CASSSGDRYSPLHF.